This paragraph reports one T cell receptor beta chain. The data belong to a study of blood T cell repertoires in COVID-19. Study-level background: From T cells, B-cell-depleted T cells, or PBMCs came the material, which was cDNA or gDNA.

Original analysis: How many nucleated cells were present was estimated from reference gene primer amplification. Profiling relied on immunoSEQ multiplex PCR, and the TCRdb table lists in-frame clones only, not all of them. The D gene and trimming were derived from the DNA, and the V and J assignments and clone size from that table. The table includes about 150,000 clones, roughly 76% detected once. Germline loops: CDR1 MNHEY, CDR2 SVGAGI. CDR3 length equals 13 residues. V lost 2 bases to trimming and J lost 2 bases, with 6 bases between them. The chain uses TRBV6-5 and TRBJ1-2; D unresolved. The sequenced material came from peripheral blood. The sequence derives from a human donor with acute or convalescent COVID-19. The donor label of this sample is uncertain. CDR3: CASSYSENYGYTF. The CDR3 region has the DNA TGTGCCAGCAGTTACAGCGAGAACTATGGCTACACCTTC.